Listed below are T cell receptor beta chains from one sample, sequenced in a study of T cell responses to AZD1222 COVID-19 vaccine. The method was immunoSEQ multiplex PCR; TCRdb's version includes in-frame clones alone and lacks a portion of them. Among 65,000 to 75,000 clones listed, 84% were seen once. Sequences were derived from peripheral blood, sampled on day 0 of AZD1222 vaccination. The receptors stem from an adult in good health. CDR3s leave out the opening cysteine and the closing phenylalanine or tryptophan.

v_call	j_call	cdr3_aa
TRBV14	TRBJ2-7	ASSQAERGWEQY
TRBV18	TRBJ1-2	ASSPPALQYYGYT
TRBV9	TRBJ1-6	ASSVGRQGGSPLH
TRBV4-3	TRBJ1-2	ASSQVNRDPGGYT
TRBV9	TRBJ2-5	ASSVADRPWETQY
TRBV12-1	TRBJ2-7	ASSFAYYEQY
TRBV2	TRBJ2-1	ASAAPRQGWNEQF
TRBV4-3	TRBJ2-7	ASSQEGTGGYEQY
TRBV7-2	TRBJ1-5	ASSFGQGWEPQH
TRBV28	TRBJ2-1	ASSFRTGFIDEQF
TRBV9	TRBJ2-7	ASSPGPSPSYEQY
TRBV27	TRBJ2-5	ASSSLQLWETQY
TRBV28	TRBJ2-2	ASSLDYRAVLF
TRBV6-5	TRBJ1-1	ASSSGRGDEAF
TRBV3-1/TRBV3-2	TRBJ2-1	ASSQDPRTGDEQF
TRBV28	TRBJ1-2	ASTISPDAGAGYT
TRBV27	TRBJ1-5	ASSPLPGQGRQPQH
TRBV28	TRBJ2-4	ASSLARQLNIQY
TRBV5-5	TRBJ1-1	ASSFVGNTEAF
TRBV2	TRBJ1-5	ASRRAQGASNQPQH
TRBV5-3	TRBJ2-1	ARSLAGGATDEQF
TRBV5-1	TRBJ1-1	ASSEQGANTEAF
TRBV7-2	TRBJ2-7	ASSSRTSGPEQY
TRBV7-2	TRBJ2-1	ASTPFRSNEQF
TRBV9	TRBJ1-2	ASSVAGQGVRGYT
TRBV18	TRBJ1-1	ASSPTGMGTEAF
TRBV28	TRBJ1-1	ASSLPLGQGPATEAF
TRBV4-2	TRBJ2-1	ASSTRGYSPNNEQF
TRBV6-1	TRBJ1-1	ASSEGGTEAF
TRBV2	TRBJ2-7	ASREDTASYEQY
TRBV5-6	TRBJ2-7	ASSGSTGRSTSYEQY
TRBV7-2	TRBJ1-5	ASSPQPDGTSAQH
TRBV20-1	TRBJ2-2	SASYDSLGTGELF
TRBV19	TRBJ2-7	ASSTADLGEQY
TRBV28	TRBJ1-1	ASSGDRNTEAF
TRBV6-5	TRBJ1-5	ASSYSHSLDQPQH
TRBV6-2/TRBV6-3	TRBJ1-1	ASSTEAGTEAF